One sample yielded the 6 T cell receptor beta chains listed below, sequenced in a study of T-cell reconstitution after alpha-beta-depleted transplantation in children listed by TCRdb under 2016. Library prep was done by PCR. Instrument on record: Illumina HiSeq 2500. Molecular barcoding was employed in the preparation of TCR libraries, with unique molecular identifiers being used to normalize TCRbeta repertoire quantification. TCRdb trimmed public reads at Q25 via fastp, called clones via MiXCR and kept in-frame beta chains. Rows with a matching CDR3 protein are joined into one entry that keeps the most common DNA and genes. The sample contains 350,000 to 500,000 distinct CDR3 sequences, roughly two fifths of them found a single time. The biggest ten clones account for 27% of the sample. This specimen's treatment or condition label, per the study, means: allogeneic hematopoietic cell transplantation with graft depleted of TCRalphabeta T cells and CD19 B cells.

Source: PBMCs, taken before TCRalphabeta/CD19-depleted stem cell transplant. All receptors come from a girl aged 2-9 years with aplastic anemia, due to receive a stem cell transplant.

This clonotype appeared a few times. The chain recombines TRBV7-9 with TRBJ2-2; D is undetermined. This CDR3 is built from 17 residues. Germline CDR1 SEHNR, CDR2 FQNEAQ (reference sequence). With 5 bases removed from V and 5 bases from J, the gap between germline ends came to 21 bases. This CDR3 reads CASSPKARNSPTGELFF. CDR3 sequence (DNA): TGTGCCAGCAGCCCTAAGGCGCGTAACAGTCCGACCGGGGAGCTGTTTTTT. Full variable domain (missing parts from reference TRBV7-9 and TRBJ2-2): DTGVSQNPRHKITKRGQNVTFRCDPISEHNRLYWYRQTLGQGPEFLTYFQNEAQLEKSRLLSDRFSAERPKGSFSTLEIQRTEQGDSAMYLCASSPKARNSPTGELFFGEGSRLTVL.

This sequence joins TRBV20-1 and TRBJ2-7, with D perhaps matching TRBD1 (6 bases). The germline CDR1 and CDR2 sequences are DFQATT and SNEGSKA (reference sequence). The ends were cut back, 3 bases at V and 5 bases at J, with 17 bases in the middle. The CDR3 totals 14 residues. CDR3 DNA sequence: TGCAGTGCTAGCGACAGGCCGGCAGTCGACGAGCAGTACTTC. Protein: CSASDRPAVDEQYF.

The chain combines TRBV12-3 or TRBV12-4 with TRBJ2-7, with 7 bases matching TRBD1. Trimming at V came to 2 bases and at J to 3 bases, leaving 10 bases not matched to a gene. There are 16 residues in the CDR3. CDR3 sequence (DNA): TGTGCCAGCAGTTTAAACCCCCCCAGGGGGTTCTACGAGCAGTACTTC. Protein: CASSLNPPRGFYEQYF.

This clonotype was recorded at least ten times. This chain uses TRBV3-1 with TRBJ2-2; D tentatively reads TRBD1 or TRBD2 (6 bases each). The CDR3 is made up of 15 amino acids. CDR1 is LGHDT and CDR2 is YNNKEL in the germline V gene (reference sequence). Trimming removed 0 bases at V and 7 bases at J, with 12 bases between. CDR3 coding DNA: TGTGCCAGCAGCCAAGAGGGGGGCTGGTACGGGGAGCTGTTTTTT. It encodes CASSQEGGWYGELFF.

This clonotype was seen many times. The chain is built from TRBV28 and TRBJ1-1; the match to TRBD1 covers 9 bases. The CDR3 is made up of 16 amino acids. Germline loops: CDR1 MDHEN, CDR2 SYDVKM. J lost 0 bases, V lost 5 bases, and 7 bases had no gene match. The CDR3 is CASSGSGQGLNTEAFF. DNA of the CDR3: TGTGCCAGCAGTGGATCGGGACAGGGTTTGAACACTGAAGCTTTCTTT.

This clonotype was recorded many times. The CDR3 coding sequence is TGTGCCACCAGCAGAGATCTGTATGGAACGGGCGAGCAGTACTTC. It yields the protein CATSRDLYGTGEQYF. The V gene is TRBV15, the J gene TRBJ2-7; D is undetermined. This CDR3 is built from 15 residues. CDR1 LNHNV and CDR2 YYDKDF come from the germline V gene (reference sequence). V was pared by 0 bases and J by 6 bases, with 15 bases between.